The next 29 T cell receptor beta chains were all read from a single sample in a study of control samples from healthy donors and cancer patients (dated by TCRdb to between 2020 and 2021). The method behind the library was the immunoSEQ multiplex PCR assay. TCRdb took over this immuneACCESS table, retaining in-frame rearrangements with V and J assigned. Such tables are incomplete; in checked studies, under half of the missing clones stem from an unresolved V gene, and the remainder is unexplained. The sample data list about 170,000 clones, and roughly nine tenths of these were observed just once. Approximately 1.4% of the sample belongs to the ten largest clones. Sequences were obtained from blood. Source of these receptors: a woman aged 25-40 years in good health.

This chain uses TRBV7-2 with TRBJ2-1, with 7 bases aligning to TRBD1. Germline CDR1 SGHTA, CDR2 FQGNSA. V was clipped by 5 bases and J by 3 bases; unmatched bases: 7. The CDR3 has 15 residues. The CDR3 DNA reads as TGTGCCAGCAGCCCCCGACAGGGAGTCTACAATGAGCAGTTCTTC. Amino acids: CASSPRQGVYNEQFF.

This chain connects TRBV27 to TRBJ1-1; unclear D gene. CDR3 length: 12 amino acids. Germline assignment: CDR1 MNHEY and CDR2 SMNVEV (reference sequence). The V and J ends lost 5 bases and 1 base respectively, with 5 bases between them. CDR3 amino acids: CASSRGNTEAFF. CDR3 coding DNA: TGTGCCAGCAGTCGGGGGAACACTGAAGCTTTCTTT.

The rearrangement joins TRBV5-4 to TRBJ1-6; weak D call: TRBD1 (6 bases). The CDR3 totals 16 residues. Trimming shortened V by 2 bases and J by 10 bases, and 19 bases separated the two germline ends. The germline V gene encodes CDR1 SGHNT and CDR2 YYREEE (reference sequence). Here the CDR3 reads CASSLHTGSRGSPLHF. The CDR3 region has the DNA TGTGCCAGCAGCTTACATACAGGGAGTAGAGGGTCACCCCTCCACTTT.

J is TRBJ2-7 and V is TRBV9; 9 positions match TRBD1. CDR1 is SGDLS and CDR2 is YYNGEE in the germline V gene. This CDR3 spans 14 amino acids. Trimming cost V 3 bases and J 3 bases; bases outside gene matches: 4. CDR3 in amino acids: CASSAQGQGYEQYF. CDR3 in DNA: TGTGCCAGCAGCGCCCAGGGACAGGGCTACGAGCAGTACTTC.

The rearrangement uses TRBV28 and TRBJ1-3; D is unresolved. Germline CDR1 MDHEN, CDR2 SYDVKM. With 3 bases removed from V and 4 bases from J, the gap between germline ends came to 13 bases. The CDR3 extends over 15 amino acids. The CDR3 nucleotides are TGTGCCAGCAGTTTTGTGAATTTGAGAGGAAACACCATATATTTT. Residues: CASSFVNLRGNTIYF. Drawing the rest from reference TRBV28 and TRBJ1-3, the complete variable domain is DVKVTQSSRYLVKRTGEKVFLECVQDMDHENMFWYRQDPGLGLRLIYFSYDVKMKEKGDIPEGYSVSREKKERFSLILESASTNQTSMYLCASSFVNLRGNTIYFGEGSWLTVV.

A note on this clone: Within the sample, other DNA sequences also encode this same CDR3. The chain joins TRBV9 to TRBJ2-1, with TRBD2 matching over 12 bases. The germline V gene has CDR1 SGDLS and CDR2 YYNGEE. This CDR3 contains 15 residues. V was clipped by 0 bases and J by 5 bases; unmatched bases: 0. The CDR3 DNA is TGTGCCAGCAGCGTAGGACTAGCGGGGGACAATGAGCAGTTCTTC. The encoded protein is CASSVGLAGDNEQFF.

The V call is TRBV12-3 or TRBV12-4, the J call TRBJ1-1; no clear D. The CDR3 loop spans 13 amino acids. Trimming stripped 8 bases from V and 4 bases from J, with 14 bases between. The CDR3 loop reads CASCREWATEAFF. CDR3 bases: TGTGCCAGCTGTCGGGAATGGGCCACTGAAGCTTTCTTT.

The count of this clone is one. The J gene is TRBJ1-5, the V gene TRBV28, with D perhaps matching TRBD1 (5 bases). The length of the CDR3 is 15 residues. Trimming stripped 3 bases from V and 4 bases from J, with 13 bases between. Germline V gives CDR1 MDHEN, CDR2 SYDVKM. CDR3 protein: CASSFGGAKNQPQHF. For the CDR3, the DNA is TGTGCCAGCAGTTTCGGAGGGGCAAAGAATCAGCCCCAGCATTTT.

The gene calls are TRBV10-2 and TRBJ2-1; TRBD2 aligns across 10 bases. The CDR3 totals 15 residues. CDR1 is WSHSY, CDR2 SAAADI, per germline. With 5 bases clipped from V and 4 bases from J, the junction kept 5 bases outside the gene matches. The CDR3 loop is CASSPLAGAYNEQFF. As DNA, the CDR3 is TGCGCCAGCAGTCCCCTAGCGGGGGCGTACAATGAGCAGTTCTTC.

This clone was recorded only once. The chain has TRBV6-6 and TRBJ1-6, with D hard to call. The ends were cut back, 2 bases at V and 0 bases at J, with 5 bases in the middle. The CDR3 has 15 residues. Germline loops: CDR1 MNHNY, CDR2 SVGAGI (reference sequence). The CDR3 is CASSYGSSYNSPLHF. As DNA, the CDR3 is TGTGCCAGCAGTTACGGGAGCTCCTATAATTCACCCCTCCACTTT.

The CDR3 spells CASRDRNYGYTF. As DNA, the CDR3 is TGTGCCAGCAGGGACCGTAACTATGGCTACACCTTC. V and J are TRBV2 and TRBJ1-2, with unresolved D. This CDR3 region has 12 residues. Between the trimmed V and J ends, which lost 6 bases and 1 base, there was a span of 6 bases. The V gene's germline CDR1 is SNHLY and CDR2 FYNNEI.

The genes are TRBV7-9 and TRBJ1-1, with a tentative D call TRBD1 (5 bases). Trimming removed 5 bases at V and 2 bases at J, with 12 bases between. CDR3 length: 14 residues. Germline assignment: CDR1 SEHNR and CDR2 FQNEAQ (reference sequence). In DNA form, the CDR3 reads TGTGCCAGCAGCCCACAGGTAGCAAACACTGAAGCTTTCTTT. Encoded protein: CASSPQVANTEAFF. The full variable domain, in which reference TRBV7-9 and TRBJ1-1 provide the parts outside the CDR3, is DTGVSQNPRHKITKRGQNVTFRCDPISEHNRLYWYRQTLGQGPEFLTYFQNEAQLEKSRLLSDRFSAERPKGSFSTLEIQRTEQGDSAMYLCASSPQVANTEAFFGQGTRLTVV.

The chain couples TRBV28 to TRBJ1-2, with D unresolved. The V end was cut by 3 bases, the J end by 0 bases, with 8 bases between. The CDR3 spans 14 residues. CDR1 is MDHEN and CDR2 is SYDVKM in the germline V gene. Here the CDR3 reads CASSFGRANYGYTF. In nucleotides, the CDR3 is TGTGCCAGCAGTTTCGGGAGGGCTAACTATGGCTACACCTTC.

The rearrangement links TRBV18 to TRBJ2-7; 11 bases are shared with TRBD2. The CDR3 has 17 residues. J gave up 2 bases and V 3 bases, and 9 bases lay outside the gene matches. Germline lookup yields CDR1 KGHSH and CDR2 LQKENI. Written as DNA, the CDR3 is TGTGCCAGCTCACCCCACGAGACTAGCGGGACCACCTACGAGCAGTACTTC. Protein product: CASSPHETSGTTYEQYF.

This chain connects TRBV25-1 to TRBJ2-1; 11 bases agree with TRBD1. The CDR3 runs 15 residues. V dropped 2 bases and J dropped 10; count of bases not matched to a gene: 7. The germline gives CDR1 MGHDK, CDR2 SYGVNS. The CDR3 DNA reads TGTGCCAGCAGTGAACCCGGGACAGGGGGAGGGGAGCAGTTCTTC. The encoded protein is CASSEPGTGGGEQFF.

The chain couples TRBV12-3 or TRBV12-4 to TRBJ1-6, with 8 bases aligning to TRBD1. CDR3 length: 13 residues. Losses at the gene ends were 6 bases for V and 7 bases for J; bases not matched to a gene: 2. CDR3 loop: CASSRQGNSPLHF. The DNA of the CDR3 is TGTGCCAGCAGCAGACAGGGGAATTCACCCCTCCACTTT.

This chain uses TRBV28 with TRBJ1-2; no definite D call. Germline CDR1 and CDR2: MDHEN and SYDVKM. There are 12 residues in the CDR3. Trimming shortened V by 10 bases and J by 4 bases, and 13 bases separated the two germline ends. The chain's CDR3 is CATSTGGYGYTF. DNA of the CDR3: TGTGCCACCTCGACCGGAGGCTATGGCTACACCTTC.

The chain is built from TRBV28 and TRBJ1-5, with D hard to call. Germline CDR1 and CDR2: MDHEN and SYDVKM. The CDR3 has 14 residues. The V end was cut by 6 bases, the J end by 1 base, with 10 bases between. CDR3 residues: CASRNDGSNQPQHF. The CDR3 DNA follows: TGTGCCAGCAGAAATGACGGAAGCAATCAGCCCCAGCATTTT.

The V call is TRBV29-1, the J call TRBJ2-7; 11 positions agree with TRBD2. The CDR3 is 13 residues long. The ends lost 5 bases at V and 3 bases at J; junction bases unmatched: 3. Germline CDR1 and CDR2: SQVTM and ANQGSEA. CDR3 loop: CSVPSGRSYEQYF. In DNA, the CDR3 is TGCAGCGTTCCTAGCGGGAGGAGCTACGAGCAGTACTTC.

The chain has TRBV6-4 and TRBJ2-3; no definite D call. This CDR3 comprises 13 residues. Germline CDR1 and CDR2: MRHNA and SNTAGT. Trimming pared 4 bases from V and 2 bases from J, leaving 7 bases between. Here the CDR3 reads CASSGTDTDTQYF. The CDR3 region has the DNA TGTGCCAGCAGTGGGACGGACACAGATACGCAGTATTTT.

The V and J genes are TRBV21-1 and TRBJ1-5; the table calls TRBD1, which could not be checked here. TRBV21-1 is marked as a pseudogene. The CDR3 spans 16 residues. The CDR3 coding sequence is TGTGCCAGCAGCAAAGTAGGGGGCGCGGGCAATCAGCCCCAGCATTTT. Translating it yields CASSKVGGAGNQPQHF.

CDR3 in amino acids: CASRRTGTNQPQHF. The CDR3 nucleotides read TGTGCCAGCAGGAGGACAGGGACCAATCAGCCCCAGCATTTT. The chain has TRBV21-1 and TRBJ1-5; the table's D call, TRBD1, was not checked against the DNA. TRBV21-1 is assigned pseudogene status. The CDR3 runs 14 residues.

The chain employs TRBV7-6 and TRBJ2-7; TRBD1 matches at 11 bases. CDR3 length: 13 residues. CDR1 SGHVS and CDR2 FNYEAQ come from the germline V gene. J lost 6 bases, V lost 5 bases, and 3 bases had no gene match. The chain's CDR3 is CASSPGTGGEQYF. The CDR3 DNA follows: TGTGCCAGCAGCCCCGGGACAGGGGGCGAGCAGTACTTC.

The CDR3 nucleotides read TGTGCCAGCAGCTTGGGGGGGCATCAGCCCCAGCATTTT. It encodes CASSLGGHQPQHF. The chain is built from TRBV11-1 and TRBJ1-5, with TRBD1 as a possible D gene (6 bases). The CDR3 loop spans 13 amino acids. V was clipped by 3 bases and J by 5 bases, with 8 bases between them. Germline V gene data show CDR1 as SGHAT and CDR2 as FQDESV (reference sequence).

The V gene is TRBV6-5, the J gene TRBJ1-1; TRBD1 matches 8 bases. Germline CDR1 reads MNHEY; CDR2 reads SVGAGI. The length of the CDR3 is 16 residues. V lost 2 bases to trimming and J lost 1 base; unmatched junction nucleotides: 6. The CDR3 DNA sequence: TGTGCCAGCAGTTACCCCCAGGGGGCGGCGAACACTGAAGCTTTCTTT. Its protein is CASSYPQGAANTEAFF.

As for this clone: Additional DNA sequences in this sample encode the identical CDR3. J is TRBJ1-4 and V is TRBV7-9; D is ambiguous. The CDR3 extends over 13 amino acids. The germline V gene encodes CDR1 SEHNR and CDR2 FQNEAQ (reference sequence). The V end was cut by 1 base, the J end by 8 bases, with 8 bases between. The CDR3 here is CASSLGSGEKLFF. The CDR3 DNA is TGTGCCAGCAGCTTAGGGTCCGGGGAAAAACTGTTTTTT.

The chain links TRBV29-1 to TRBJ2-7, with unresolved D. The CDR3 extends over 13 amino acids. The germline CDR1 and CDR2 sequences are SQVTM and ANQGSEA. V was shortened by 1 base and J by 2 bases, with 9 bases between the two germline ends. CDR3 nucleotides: TGCAGCGTTGAAGGGCCCAGAGCCTACGAGCAGTACTTC. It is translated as CSVEGPRAYEQYF.

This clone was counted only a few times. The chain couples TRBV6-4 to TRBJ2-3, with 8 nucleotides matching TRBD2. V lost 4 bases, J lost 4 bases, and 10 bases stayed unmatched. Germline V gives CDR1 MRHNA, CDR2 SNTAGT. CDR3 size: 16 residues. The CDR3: CASSVGHSGGADTQYF. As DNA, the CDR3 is TGTGCCAGCAGTGTTGGTCATTCGGGGGGGGCAGATACGCAGTATTTT.

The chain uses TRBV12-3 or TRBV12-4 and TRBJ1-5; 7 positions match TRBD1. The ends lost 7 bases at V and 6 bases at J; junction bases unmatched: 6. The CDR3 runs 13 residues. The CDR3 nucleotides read TGTGCCAGCAAGCACAGGGGCCCTCAGCCCCAGCATTTT. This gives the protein CASKHRGPQPQHF.